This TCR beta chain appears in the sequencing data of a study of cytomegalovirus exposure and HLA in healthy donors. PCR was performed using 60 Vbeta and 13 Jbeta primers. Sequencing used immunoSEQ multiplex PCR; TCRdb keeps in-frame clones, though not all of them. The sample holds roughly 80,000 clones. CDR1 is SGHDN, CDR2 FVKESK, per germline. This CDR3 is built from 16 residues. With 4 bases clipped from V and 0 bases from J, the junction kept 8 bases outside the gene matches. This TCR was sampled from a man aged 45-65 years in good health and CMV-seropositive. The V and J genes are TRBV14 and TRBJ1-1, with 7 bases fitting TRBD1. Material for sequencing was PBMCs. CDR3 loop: CASSLPGTDLNTEAFF. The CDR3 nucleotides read TGTGCCAGCAGCCTACCCGGGACAGATTTGAACACTGAAGCTTTCTTT.